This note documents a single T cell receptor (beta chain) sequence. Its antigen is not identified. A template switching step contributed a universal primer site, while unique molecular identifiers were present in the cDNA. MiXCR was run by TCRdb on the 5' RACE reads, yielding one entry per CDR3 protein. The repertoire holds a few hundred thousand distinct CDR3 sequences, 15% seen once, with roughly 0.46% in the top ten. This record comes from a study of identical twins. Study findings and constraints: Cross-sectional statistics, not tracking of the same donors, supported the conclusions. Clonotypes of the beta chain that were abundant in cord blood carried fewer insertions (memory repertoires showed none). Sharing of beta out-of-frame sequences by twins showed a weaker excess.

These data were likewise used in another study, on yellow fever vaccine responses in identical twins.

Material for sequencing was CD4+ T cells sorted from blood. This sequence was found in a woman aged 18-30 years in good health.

CDR3 residues: CASSEGRNREETQYF. CDR3 nucleotides: TGTGCCAGCAGCGAAGGCAGGAACCGCGAAGAGACCCAGTACTTC. The chain is built from TRBV9 and TRBJ2-5; D ambiguous. Between the trimmed V and J ends, which lost 3 bases and 3 bases, there was a span of 15 bases. This CDR3 is 15 amino acids long. From germline, CDR1 is SGDLS and CDR2 YYNGEE.